Listed here are 8 T cell receptor beta chains from one sample, sequenced in a study of cytomegalovirus exposure and HLA in healthy donors. With 60 Vbeta and 13 Jbeta primers, the PCR was carried out. Assay: immunoSEQ multiplex PCR; the TCRdb copy retains only in-frame clones and omits some. The sample holds about 120,000 clones, 65% to 85% seen once. Sequencing was performed on PBMCs. All receptors derive from a man aged 18 to 35 in good health and CMV-seropositive.

This clone was seen a few times. The chain couples TRBV27 to TRBJ1-1; 7 nucleotides line up with TRBD1. With 5 bases clipped from V and 10 bases from J, the junction kept 19 bases outside the gene matches. This CDR3 region has 16 residues. Germline V CDR1 and CDR2: MNHEY, SMNVEV (reference sequence). DNA of the CDR3: TGTGCCAGCAGTCTTGGGGACGGGGTGGAGGGGGCGCGAGCTTTCTTT. Translated, it gives CASSLGDGVEGARAFF.

This clone was observed a handful of times. The CDR3 nucleotides are TGTGCCAGCAGCCTGCAGGATACGCAGTATTTT. Translating it yields CASSLQDTQYF. This chain links TRBV7-9 with TRBJ2-3; D gene uncertain. Germline values: CDR1 SEHNR, CDR2 FQNEAQ (reference sequence). The CDR3 totals 11 residues. V was clipped by 5 bases and J by 6 bases, with 6 bases between them. The full variable domain, rest sourced from reference TRBV7-9 and TRBJ2-3, is DTGVSQNPRHKITKRGQNVTFRCDPISEHNRLYWYRQTLGQGPEFLTYFQNEAQLEKSRLLSDRFSAERPKGSFSTLEIQRTEQGDSAMYLCASSLQDTQYFGPGTRLTVL.

The rearrangement links TRBV10-3 to TRBJ2-3; 15 nucleotides match TRBD2. The CDR3 is 16 residues long. Germline CDR1 ENHRY, CDR2 SYGVKD. The V gene end was trimmed by 6 bases and the J gene end by 6 bases; junction bases not matched to a gene: 7. CDR3 protein: CAIRTGLAGGIDTQYF. DNA for the CDR3: TGTGCCATCAGGACCGGACTAGCGGGGGGGATCGATACGCAGTATTTT.

The gene calls are TRBV4-1 and TRBJ1-2, with TRBD1 identical over 10 bases. With 5 bases clipped from V and 5 bases from J, the junction kept 5 bases outside the gene matches. Germline CDR1 is MGHRA and CDR2 is YSYEKL. The CDR3 totals 14 residues. CDR3 in amino acids: CASSSGTGEYGYTF. Here the CDR3 DNA reads TGCGCCAGCAGCTCCGGGACAGGGGAATATGGCTACACCTTC.

This chain uses TRBV30 with TRBJ1-2, with a possible D match to TRBD1 (6 bases). Germline CDR1 and CDR2: GTSNPN and SVGIG (reference sequence). V was pared by 3 bases and J by 4 bases, with 12 bases between. CDR3 size: 13 residues. The chain's CDR3 is CAWRQGESYGYTF. The CDR3 coding sequence is TGTGCCTGGAGACAGGGTGAGAGCTATGGCTACACCTTC.

The chain is built from TRBV25-1 and TRBJ2-7; D is undetermined. This CDR3 is 14 amino acids long. Germline CDR1 reads MGHDK; CDR2 reads SYGVNS. V shed 5 bases and J shed 2 bases, with 13 bases lying between them. CDR3 in amino acids: CASSWAVKAYEQYF. CDR3 in DNA: TGTGCCAGCAGTTGGGCAGTTAAGGCCTACGAGCAGTACTTC.

This chain joins TRBV7-2 and TRBJ1-6, with a weak D call TRBD1 (6 bases). This CDR3 has 15 amino acids. Trimming removed 2 bases from V and 10 bases from J, with 15 bases in between. Germline-derived CDR1 and CDR2 are SGHTA and FQGNSA. The CDR3 loop is CASSLNAGAGSPLHF. The DNA of the CDR3 is TGTGCCAGCAGCTTAAATGCAGGGGCCGGCTCACCCCTCCACTTT.

CDR3 in DNA: TGTGCCATCAGTGGTAGGGACAGGGACAAAGAGACCCAGTACTTC. Protein product: CAISGRDRDKETQYF. The chain carries TRBV10-3 and TRBJ2-5; TRBD1 aligns across 9 bases. CDR1 and CDR2 (germline): ENHRY, SYGVKD. Losses at the gene ends were 4 bases for V and 3 bases for J; bases not matched to a gene: 6. This CDR3 has 15 residues.